These 15 T cell receptor beta chains came from one sample sequenced in a study of Ad26.COV2.S vaccination and SARS-CoV-2 variants. As for treatment: around 19 received Ad26.COV2.S at low or high dose, single or two shots; about 5 received placebo; per-sample allocation not given. Collection of the samples took place on day 63 after the first injection of vaccine or placebo. Data came from immunoSEQ multiplex PCR; TCRdb stores just in-frame clones and leaves some out. The repertoire includes a few hundred thousand clones, 90% of them detected once, and approximately 4.5% sits in the top ten. The source was peripheral blood, collected in a trial of Ad26.COV2.S vaccine versus placebo. All receptors derive from a person between 18 and 65 years old who received the Ad26.COV2.S COVID-19 vaccine or a placebo.

J is TRBJ2-7 and V is TRBV9, with 9 bases lining up with TRBD1. J gave up 3 bases and V 0 bases, and 1 base lay outside the gene matches. The CDR3 consists of 14 residues. Germline V gene lookup returns CDR1 SGDLS and CDR2 YYNGEE. The CDR3 nucleotides are TGTGCCAGCAGCGTAGGGGACAGGGACTACGAGCAGTACTTC. Its translation is CASSVGDRDYEQYF.

The CDR3 bases are TGTGCCAGCAGGGCTACGTCTAGCACAGATACGCAGTATTTT. Its protein product is CASRATSSTDTQYF. The rearrangement joins TRBV6-5 to TRBJ2-3; no clear D gene. This CDR3 is 14 amino acids long. Trimming pared 6 bases from V and 0 bases from J, leaving 10 bases between. Germline lookup yields CDR1 MNHEY and CDR2 SVGAGI.

The chain has TRBV6-4 and TRBJ2-3; unclear D gene. V was clipped by 6 bases and J by 1 base, with 14 bases between them. This CDR3 contains 15 residues. The germline CDR1 and CDR2 sequences are MRHNA and SNTAGT. For the CDR3, the DNA is TGTGCCAGCAGCCCCCTCCCGGAGCGCACAGATACGCAGTATTTT. Amino acids: CASSPLPERTDTQYF.

The count of this clone is one. The chain employs TRBV7-9 and TRBJ1-1; 10 nucleotides match TRBD1. The V gene end was trimmed by 4 bases and the J gene end by 8 bases; junction bases not matched to a gene: 13. CDR1 SEHNR and CDR2 FQNEAQ come from the germline V gene (reference sequence). The CDR3 has 16 residues. This CDR3 reads CASSWGTGDTPPEAFF. CDR3 nucleotide sequence: TGTGCCAGCAGCTGGGGGACAGGGGATACCCCCCCAGAAGCTTTCTTT.

The chain links TRBV28 to TRBJ2-7, with D hard to call. Trimming took 4 bases from V and 5 from J, leaving 15 bases between them. The CDR3 has 14 amino acids. Germline assignment: CDR1 MDHEN and CDR2 SYDVKM. Here the CDR3 DNA reads TGTGCCAGCAGTTCCGGTGTTAGCATCGACGAGCAGTACTTC. It yields the protein CASSSGVSIDEQYF.

This clone appeared a few times. The chain joins TRBV27 to TRBJ2-3, with 14 nucleotides matching TRBD2. This CDR3 contains 18 residues. With 2 bases clipped from V and 0 bases from J, the junction kept 4 bases outside the gene matches. Germline assignment: CDR1 MNHEY and CDR2 SMNVEV (reference sequence). CDR3 sequence: CASSLRLAGGPSTDTQYF. In DNA form, the CDR3 reads TGTGCCAGCAGTTTACGACTAGCGGGAGGGCCTAGCACAGATACGCAGTATTTT.

The chain employs TRBV2 and TRBJ1-3, with no clear D. Germline V CDR1 and CDR2: SNHLY, FYNNEI. This CDR3 is 13 amino acids long. Deletions cut 7 bases from V and 0 bases from J, with 7 bases between. The chain's CDR3 is CASMPDSGNTIYF. The CDR3 bases are TGTGCCAGCATGCCCGACTCTGGAAACACCATATATTTT. The full variable domain, in which reference TRBV2 and TRBJ1-3 provide the parts outside the CDR3, is EPEVTQTPSHQVTQMGQEVILRCVPISNHLYFYWYRQILGQKVEFLVSFYNNEISEKSEIFDDQFSVERPDGSNFTLKIRSTKLEDSAMYFCASMPDSGNTIYFGEGSWLTVV.

The chain recombines TRBV7-3 with TRBJ2-1; D not resolved. CDR1 is SGHTA and CDR2 is FQGTGA in the germline V gene. V lost 1 base and J lost 8, with 9 bases in between. The CDR3 sequence is 13 residues long. CDR3 nucleotide sequence: TGTGCCAGCAGCTTAAGTATAGCCTATGAGCAGTTCTTC. It encodes CASSLSIAYEQFF.

In this sample, this clone turned up once. The chain employs TRBV18 and TRBJ2-1; 7 bases line up with TRBD1. Germline V gene data show CDR1 as KGHSH and CDR2 as LQKENI. The CDR3 totals 15 residues. Trimming cost V 6 bases and J 8 bases; bases outside gene matches: 13. The CDR3 here is CASSPRRGPGYEQFF. In DNA form, the CDR3 reads TGTGCCAGCTCCCCGCGAAGGGGGCCCGGGTATGAGCAGTTCTTC.

The chain links TRBV12-3 or TRBV12-4 to TRBJ2-7, with D possibly TRBD2 on 6 matching bases. There are 13 residues in the CDR3. Between the trimmed V and J ends, which lost 8 bases and 4 bases, there was a span of 15 bases. The CDR3 here is CASRLMGLYEQYF. CDR3 bases: TGTGCCAGCCGACTCATGGGACTGTACGAGCAGTACTTC.

V usage is TRBV6-5 and J usage is TRBJ2-7, with 12 bases aligning to TRBD2. Germline V gene lookup returns CDR1 MNHEY and CDR2 SVGAGI. The CDR3 runs 14 residues. The V gene end was trimmed by 6 bases and the J gene end by 4 bases; junction bases not matched to a gene: 4. CDR3 sequence: CASRLTSGSYEQYF. CDR3 DNA: TGTGCCAGCAGATTGACTAGCGGGAGTTACGAGCAGTACTTC.

This sequence joins TRBV6-2 or TRBV6-3 and TRBJ2-2; D uncertain. This CDR3 is 14 amino acids long. CDR1 MNHEY and CDR2 SVGEGT come from the germline V gene. V shed 2 bases and J shed 2 bases, with 6 bases lying between them. CDR3 in DNA: TGTGCCAGCAGTTACAGCCTTAACACCGGGGAGCTGTTTTTT. Encoded protein: CASSYSLNTGELFF.

This chain joins TRBV5-6 and TRBJ2-3; D perhaps matches TRBD2 (5 bases). The CDR3 has 17 residues. Germline CDR1 SGHDT, CDR2 YYEEEE. The V and J ends lost 0 bases and 5 bases respectively, with 19 bases between them. CDR3 bases: TGTGCCAGCAGCTTGGGAGGGAGACGAATGTGGGGAGATACGCAGTATTTT. Translated, it gives CASSLGGRRMWGDTQYF.

This chain joins TRBV6-2 or TRBV6-3 and TRBJ2-3; the D is unclear. CDR1 and CDR2 from the germline V gene are MNHEY and SVGEGT. The CDR3 spans 14 residues. Trimming removed 5 bases from V and 0 bases from J, with 9 bases in between. Here the CDR3 reads CASSRRLSTDTQYF. The CDR3 DNA sequence: TGTGCCAGCAGTCGCCGGCTTAGCACAGATACGCAGTATTTT.

This rearrangement joins TRBV29-1 to TRBJ2-1, with D perhaps TRBD1 or TRBD2 (6 bases each). The CDR3 is 14 residues long. V dropped 5 bases and J dropped 6 bases, with 17 bases sitting between them. Looked up from germline, CDR1 is SQVTM and CDR2 is ANQGSEA. This CDR3 is CSVTSGGGGNEQFF. In DNA, the CDR3 is TGCAGCGTTACCTCAGGTGGAGGGGGCAATGAGCAGTTCTTC.